The entry below describes one TCR beta chain. Its antigen remains unidentified. Sequencing used immunoSEQ multiplex PCR; TCRdb keeps in-frame clones, though not all of them. The sample lists 200,000 or so clones, 87% occurring once. The sample originates from a study of T cell responses to AZD1222 COVID-19 vaccine. Regarding the study as a whole: Unmutated regions of variants are reportedly targeted by nearly half of spike-specific TCRs. The donors showed a predominance of white British ancestry and of females, with possible underestimation of clonal diversity. Every sample of the repertoires postdated the peak T cell response. Only a handful of AZD1222 recipients, roughly 6 in all, had baseline seropositivity.

From germline, CDR1 is MDHEN and CDR2 SYDVKM. The V end lost 3 bases, the J end lost 0 bases, and 8 bases lay between the germline ends. CDR3 length equals 14 residues. Material: peripheral blood, obtained on day 0 of MenACWY control vaccination. The genes are TRBV28 and TRBJ1-2; the D gene is possibly TRBD1 (5 bases). The sequence came from an adult in good health. CDR3 in amino acids: CASSLGVTNYGYTF. DNA for the CDR3: TGTGCCAGCAGTTTGGGGGTTACTAACTATGGCTACACCTTC.